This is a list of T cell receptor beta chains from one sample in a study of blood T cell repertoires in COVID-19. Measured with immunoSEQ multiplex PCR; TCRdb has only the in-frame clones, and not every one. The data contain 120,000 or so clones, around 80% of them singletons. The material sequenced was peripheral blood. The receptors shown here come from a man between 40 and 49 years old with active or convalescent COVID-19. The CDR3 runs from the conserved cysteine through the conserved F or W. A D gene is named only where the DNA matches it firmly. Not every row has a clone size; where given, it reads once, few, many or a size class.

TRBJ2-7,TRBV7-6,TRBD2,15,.,CASSLGTSGGYEQYF,TGTGCCAGCAGCTTAGGGACTAGCGGGGGTTACGAGCAGTACTTC
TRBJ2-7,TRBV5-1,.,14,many,CASSMGAGSYEQYF,TGCGCCAGCAGCATGGGGGCGGGTTCCTACGAGCAGTACTTC
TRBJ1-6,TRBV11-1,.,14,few,CASSGDWNNSPLHF,TGTGCCAGCAGCGGGGACTGGAATAATTCACCCCTCCACTTT
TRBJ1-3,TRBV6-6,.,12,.,CASSYGGDTIYF,TGTGCCAGCAGTTACGGCGGAGACACCATATATTTT
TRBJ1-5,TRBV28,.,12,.,CASSPSNQPQHF,TGTGCCAGCAGTCCGTCCAATCAGCCCCAGCATTTT
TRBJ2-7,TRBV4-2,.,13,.,CASSQDLRDEQYF,TGTGCCAGCAGCCAAGATCTAAGAGACGAGCAGTACTTC
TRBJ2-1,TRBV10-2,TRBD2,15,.,CASSLTSGTYNEQFF,TGCGCCAGCAGCTTAACTAGCGGGACCTACAATGAGCAGTTCTTC
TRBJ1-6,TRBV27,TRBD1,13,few,CASRRTGDSPLHF,TGTGCCAGCCGCCGGACAGGAGATTCACCCCTCCACTTT
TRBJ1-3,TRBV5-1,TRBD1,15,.,CASSWLGQGENTIYF,TGCGCCAGCAGCTGGTTAGGACAGGGCGAGAACACCATATATTTT
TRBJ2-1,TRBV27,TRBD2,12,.,CASSFRGLALFF,TGTGCCAGCAGTTTCCGCGGACTAGCGCTGTTCTTC
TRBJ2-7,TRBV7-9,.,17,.,CASSLGAPGLNSYEQYF,TGTGCCAGCAGCTTAGGGGCCCCGGGGTTGAACTCCTACGAGCAGTACTTC
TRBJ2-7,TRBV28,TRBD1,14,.,CASSLTGQNREQYF,TGTGCCAGCAGTTTAACGGGACAGAACCGCGAGCAGTACTTC
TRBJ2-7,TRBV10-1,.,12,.,CATHRSSYEQYF,TGCGCCACCCACAGGAGCTCCTACGAGCAGTACTTC
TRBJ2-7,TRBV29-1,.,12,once,CSVISGAYEQYF,TGCAGCGTGATATCGGGGGCCTACGAGCAGTACTTC
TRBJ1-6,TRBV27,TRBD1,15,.,CASGAPGQGRSPLHF,TGTGCCAGCGGAGCCCCGGGACAGGGGCGTTCACCCCTCCACTTT
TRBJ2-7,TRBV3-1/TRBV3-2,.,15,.,CASSHTGTSAYEQYF,TGTGCCAGCAGCCACACCGGGACTTCAGCCTACGAGCAGTACTTC
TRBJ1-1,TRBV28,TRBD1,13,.,CASTLYTDRPAFF,TGTGCCAGCACTCTGTACACGGACAGGCCGGCTTTCTTT
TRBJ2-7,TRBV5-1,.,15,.,CASSLRWGGTYEQYF,TGCGCCAGCAGCTTAAGGTGGGGAGGCACCTACGAGCAGTACTTC
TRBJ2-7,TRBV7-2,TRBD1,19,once,CASRGKPAGTGGIYYEQYF,TGTGCCAGCAGGGGGAAGCCCGCCGGGACAGGTGGGATCTACTACGAGCAGTACTTC
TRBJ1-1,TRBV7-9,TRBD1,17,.,CASSPQGGGIMNTEAFF,TGTGCCAGCAGCCCCCAGGGGGGAGGAATCATGAACACTGAAGCTTTCTTT
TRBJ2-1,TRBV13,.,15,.,CASSDPAASNLGQFF,TGTGCCAGCAGCGACCCAGCGGCCAGTAACCTTGGGCAGTTCTTC
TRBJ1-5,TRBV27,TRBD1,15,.,CASTPRQGINQPQHF,TGTGCCAGCACCCCCCGACAGGGGATAAATCAGCCCCAGCATTTT
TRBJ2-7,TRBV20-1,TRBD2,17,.,CSASLASGSNFSYEQYF,TGCAGTGCTAGTCTCGCTAGCGGGAGTAACTTTTCCTACGAGCAGTACTTC
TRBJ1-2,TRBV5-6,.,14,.,CASSRATGLTGYTF,TGTGCCAGCAGCCGGGCGACAGGCCTAACAGGCTACACCTTC
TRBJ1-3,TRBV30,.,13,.,CAWSQKSGNTIYF,TGTGCCTGGAGTCAGAAATCCGGAAACACCATATATTTT
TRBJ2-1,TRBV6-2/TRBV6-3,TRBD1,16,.,CASSWEGQGLYNEQFF,TGTGCCAGCAGTTGGGAGGGACAGGGCCTTTACAATGAGCAGTTCTTC
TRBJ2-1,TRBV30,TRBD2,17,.,CAWTQGLTSGGFNEQFF,TGTGCCTGGACCCAAGGACTTACTAGCGGGGGGTTCAATGAGCAGTTCTTC
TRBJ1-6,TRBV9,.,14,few,CASSVAENNSPLHF,TGTGCCAGCAGCGTAGCCGAGAACAATTCACCCCTCCACTTT
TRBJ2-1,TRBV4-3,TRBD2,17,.,CASSQALGLAGGAEQFF,TGCGCCAGCAGCCAGGCTTTGGGACTAGCGGGAGGTGCCGAGCAGTTCTTC
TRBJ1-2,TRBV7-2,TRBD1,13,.,CASSFTGEVGYTF,TGTGCCAGCAGCTTTACAGGGGAGGTCGGCTACACCTTC
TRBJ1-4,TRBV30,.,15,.,CAWNYLGQTNEKLFF,TGTGCCTGGAATTATCTCGGACAAACTAATGAAAAACTGTTTTTT
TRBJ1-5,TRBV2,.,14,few,CASTAGYSNQPQHF,TGTGCCAGCACCGCGGGGTATAGCAATCAGCCCCAGCATTTT
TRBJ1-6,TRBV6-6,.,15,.,CASSPREAYNSPLHF,TGTGCCAGCAGTCCCAGGGAAGCCTATAATTCACCCCTCCACTTT
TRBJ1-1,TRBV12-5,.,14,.,CASGLGVGVSEAFF,TGTGCTAGTGGTTTGGGGGTTGGAGTGTCTGAAGCTTTCTTT
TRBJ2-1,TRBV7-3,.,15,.,CASSPTDSINNEQFF,TGTGCCAGCAGCCCGACAGATTCTATAAACAATGAGCAGTTCTTC
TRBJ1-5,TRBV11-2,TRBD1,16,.,CASSLTGAYSNQPQHF,TGTGCCAGCAGCTTAACAGGGGCCTATAGCAATCAGCCCCAGCATTTT
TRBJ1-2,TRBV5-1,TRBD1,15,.,CASSLGTGGKYGYTF,TGCGCCAGCAGCTTGGGGACAGGGGGGAAGTATGGCTACACCTTC
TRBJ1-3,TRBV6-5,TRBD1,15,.,CASSLMTGVGNTIYF,TGTGCCAGTTCCCTTATGACAGGGGTAGGAAACACCATATATTTT
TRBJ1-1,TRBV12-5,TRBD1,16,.,CASGLGTGGTNTEAFF,TGTGCTAGTGGTCTCGGGACAGGGGGGACGAACACTGAAGCTTTCTTT
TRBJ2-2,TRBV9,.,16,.,CASSVLSGFGAGELFF,.
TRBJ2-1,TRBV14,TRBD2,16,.,CASSQVAGRTYNEQFF,TGTGCCAGCAGCCAAGTGGCCGGGAGGACCTACAATGAGCAGTTCTTC
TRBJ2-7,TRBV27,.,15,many,CASSFSTANFYEQYF,TGTGCCAGCAGTTTTAGCACCGCTAACTTCTACGAGCAGTACTTC
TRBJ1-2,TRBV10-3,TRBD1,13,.,CAIGGQATYGYTF,TGTGCCATCGGGGGACAGGCAACCTATGGCTACACCTTC
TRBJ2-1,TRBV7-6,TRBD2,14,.,CASSTSVSYNEQFF,TGTGCCAGCAGCACTAGCGTCTCCTACAATGAGCAGTTCTTC
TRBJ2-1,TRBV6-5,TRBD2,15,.,CASSPQRDSYNEQFF,TGTGCCAGCAGTCCCCAGCGGGACTCCTACAATGAGCAGTTCTTC
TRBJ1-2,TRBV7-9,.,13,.,CASSLAQGRGYTF,TGTGCCAGCAGCTTAGCCCAGGGGAGAGGCTACACCTTC